This TCR beta chain came from a study of prognosis after radiotherapy for stage I lung cancer. Germline V gene lookup returns CDR1 MNHEY and CDR2 SVGAGI. This CDR3 spans 14 amino acids. V shed 2 bases and J shed 1 base, with 8 bases lying between them. The blood draw at each of two time points yielded approximately 6 milliliters of peripheral blood. This clonotype was counted many times. Its antigen remains unidentified. Study-wide results and limits: A difference in TRBV and TRBJ gene usage was reportedly seen between patients with and without metastases.

From genomic DNA, two-round multiplex PCR was used to amplify TCR beta CDR3. Primers specific to each TRBV and TRBJ gene drove first-round PCR. TCRdb used MiXCR to reprocess the multiplex PCR reads, holding one entry per CDR3 protein. The repertoire holds just over 30,000 distinct CDR3 sequences, with approximately 30% as singletons. The V and J genes are TRBV6-5 and TRBJ1-1, with D unclear. Sample: PBMCs, taken before or after stereotactic body radiation therapy (not recorded which). This TCR was recovered from a donor over 45 with non-small cell lung cancer. CDR3 nucleotides: TGTGCCAGCAGTTACAGGGTAGAGAACACTGAAGCTTTCTTT. This translates into CASSYRVENTEAFF.